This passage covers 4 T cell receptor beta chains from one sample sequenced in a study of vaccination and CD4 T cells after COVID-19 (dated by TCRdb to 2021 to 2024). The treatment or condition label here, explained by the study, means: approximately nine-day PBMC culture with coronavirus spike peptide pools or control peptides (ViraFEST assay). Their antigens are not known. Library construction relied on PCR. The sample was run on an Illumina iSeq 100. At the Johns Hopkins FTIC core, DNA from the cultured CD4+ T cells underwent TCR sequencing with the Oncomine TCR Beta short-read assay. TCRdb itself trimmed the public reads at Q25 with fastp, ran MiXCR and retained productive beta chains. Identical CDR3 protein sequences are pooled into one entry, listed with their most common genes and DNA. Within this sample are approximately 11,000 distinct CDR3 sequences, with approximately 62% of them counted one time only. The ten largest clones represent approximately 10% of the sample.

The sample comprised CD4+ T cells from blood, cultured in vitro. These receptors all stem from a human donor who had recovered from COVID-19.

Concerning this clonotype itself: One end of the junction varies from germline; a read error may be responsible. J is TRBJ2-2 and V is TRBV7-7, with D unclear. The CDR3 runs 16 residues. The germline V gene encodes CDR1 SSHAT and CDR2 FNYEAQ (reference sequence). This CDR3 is CASSPRPPPNTGELFF. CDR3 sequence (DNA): TGTGCTAGCAGCCCGCGCCCCCCCCCGAACACCGGGGAGCTGTTTTTT. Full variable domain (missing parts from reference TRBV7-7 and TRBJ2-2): GAGVSQSPRYKVTKRGQDVTLRCDPISSHATLYWYQQALGQGPEFLTYFNYEAQPDKSGLPSDRFSAERPEGSISTLTIQRTEQRDSAMYRCASSPRPPPNTGELFFGEGSRLTVL.

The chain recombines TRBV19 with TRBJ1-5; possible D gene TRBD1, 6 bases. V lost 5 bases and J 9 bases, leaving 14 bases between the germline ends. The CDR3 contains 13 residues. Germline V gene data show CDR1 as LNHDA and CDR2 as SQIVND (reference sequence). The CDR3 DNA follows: TGTGCCAGTAGTCCACAAGGGGGTCTGCCCCAGCATTTT. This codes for CASSPQGGLPQHF.

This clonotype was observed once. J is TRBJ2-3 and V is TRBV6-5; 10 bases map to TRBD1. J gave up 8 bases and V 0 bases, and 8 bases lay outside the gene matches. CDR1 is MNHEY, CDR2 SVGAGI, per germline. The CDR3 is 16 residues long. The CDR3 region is CASSYSPDRGLFTQYF. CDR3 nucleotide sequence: TGTGCCAGCAGTTACTCACCCGACAGGGGGCTCTTTACGCAGTATTTT.

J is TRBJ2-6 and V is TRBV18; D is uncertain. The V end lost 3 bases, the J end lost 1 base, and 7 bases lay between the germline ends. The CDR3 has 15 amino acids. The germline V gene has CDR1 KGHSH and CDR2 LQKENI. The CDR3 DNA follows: TGTGCCAGCTCACCGATAGAGTCTGGGGCCAACGTCCTGACTTTC. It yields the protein CASSPIESGANVLTF. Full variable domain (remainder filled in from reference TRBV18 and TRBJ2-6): NAGVMQNPRHLVRRRGQEARLRCSPMKGHSHVYWYRQLPEEGLKFMVYLQKENIIDESGMPKERFSAEFPKEGPSILRIQQVVRGDSAAYFCASSPIESGANVLTFGAGSRLTVL.